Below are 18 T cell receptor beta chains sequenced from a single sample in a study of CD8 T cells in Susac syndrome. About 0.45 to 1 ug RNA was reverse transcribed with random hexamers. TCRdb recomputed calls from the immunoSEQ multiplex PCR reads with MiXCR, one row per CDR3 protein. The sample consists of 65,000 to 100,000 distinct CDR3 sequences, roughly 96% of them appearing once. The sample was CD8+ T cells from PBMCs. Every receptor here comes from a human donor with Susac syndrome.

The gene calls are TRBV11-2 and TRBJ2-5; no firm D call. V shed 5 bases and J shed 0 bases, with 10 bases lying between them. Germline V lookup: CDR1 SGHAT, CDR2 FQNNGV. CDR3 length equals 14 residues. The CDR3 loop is CASSPSLYQETQYF. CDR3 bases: TGTGCCAGCAGCCCCAGTCTGTACCAAGAGACCCAGTACTTC.

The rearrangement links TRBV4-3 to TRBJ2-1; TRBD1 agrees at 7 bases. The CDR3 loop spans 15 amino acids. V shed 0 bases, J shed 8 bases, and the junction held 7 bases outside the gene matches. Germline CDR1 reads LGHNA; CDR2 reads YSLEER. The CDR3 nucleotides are TGCGCCAGCAGCCAAGATAGGGGGCTATACCATGAGCAGTTCTTC. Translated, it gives CASSQDRGLYHEQFF.

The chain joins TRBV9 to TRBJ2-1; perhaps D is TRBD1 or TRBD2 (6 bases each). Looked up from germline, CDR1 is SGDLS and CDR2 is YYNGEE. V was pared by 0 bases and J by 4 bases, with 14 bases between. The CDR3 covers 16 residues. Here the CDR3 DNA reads TGTGCCAGCAGCGTAGAAGACGGAGGGGGATACAATGAGCAGTTCTTC. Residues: CASSVEDGGGYNEQFF.

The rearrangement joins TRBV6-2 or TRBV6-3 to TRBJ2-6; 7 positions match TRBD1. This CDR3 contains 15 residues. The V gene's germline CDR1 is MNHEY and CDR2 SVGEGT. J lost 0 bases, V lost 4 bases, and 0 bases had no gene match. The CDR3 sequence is CASSWDSSGANVLTF. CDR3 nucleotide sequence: TGTGCCAGCAGTTGGGACAGCTCTGGGGCCAACGTCCTGACTTTC.

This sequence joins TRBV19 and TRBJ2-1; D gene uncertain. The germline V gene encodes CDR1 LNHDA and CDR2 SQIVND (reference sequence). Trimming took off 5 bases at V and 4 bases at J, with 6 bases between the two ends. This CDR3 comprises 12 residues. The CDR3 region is CASSPQYNEQFF. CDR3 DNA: TGTGCCAGTAGTCCACAGTACAATGAGCAGTTCTTC.

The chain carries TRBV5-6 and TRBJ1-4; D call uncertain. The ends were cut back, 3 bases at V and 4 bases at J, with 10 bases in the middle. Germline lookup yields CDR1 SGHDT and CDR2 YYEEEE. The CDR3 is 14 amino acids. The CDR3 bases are TGTGCCAGCAGCTACGGACGGATTAATGAAAAACTGTTTTTT. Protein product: CASSYGRINEKLFF.

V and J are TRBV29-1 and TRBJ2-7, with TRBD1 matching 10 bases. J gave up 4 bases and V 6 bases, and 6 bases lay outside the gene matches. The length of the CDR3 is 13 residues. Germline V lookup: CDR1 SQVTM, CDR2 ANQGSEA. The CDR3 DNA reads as TGCAGCGTCGGCCGGGACAGGGGATACGAGCAGTACTTC. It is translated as CSVGRDRGYEQYF.

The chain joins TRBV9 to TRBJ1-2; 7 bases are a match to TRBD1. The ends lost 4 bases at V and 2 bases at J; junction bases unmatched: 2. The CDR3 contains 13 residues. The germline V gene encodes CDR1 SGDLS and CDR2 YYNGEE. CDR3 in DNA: TGTGCCAGCAGCCCGGACAGGAACTATGGCTACACCTTC. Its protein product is CASSPDRNYGYTF.

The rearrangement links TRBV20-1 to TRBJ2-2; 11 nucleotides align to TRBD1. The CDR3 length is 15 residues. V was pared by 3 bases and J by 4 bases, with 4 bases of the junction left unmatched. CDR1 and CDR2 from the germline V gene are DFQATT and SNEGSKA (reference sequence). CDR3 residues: CSASQDRGPTGELFF. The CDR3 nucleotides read TGCAGTGCTAGCCAGGACAGGGGGCCCACCGGGGAGCTGTTTTTT.

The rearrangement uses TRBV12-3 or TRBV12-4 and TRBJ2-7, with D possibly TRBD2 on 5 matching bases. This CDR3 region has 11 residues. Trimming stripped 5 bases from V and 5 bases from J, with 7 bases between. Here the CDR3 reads CASSASNEQYF. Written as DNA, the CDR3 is TGTGCCAGCAGTGCTAGCAACGAGCAGTACTTC.

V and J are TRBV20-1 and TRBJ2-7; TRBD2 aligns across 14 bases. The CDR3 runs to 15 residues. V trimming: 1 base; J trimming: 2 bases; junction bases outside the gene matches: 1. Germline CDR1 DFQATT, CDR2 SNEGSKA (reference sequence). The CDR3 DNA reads TGCAGTGCTAGAGCGACTAGCGGGAGGGCCTACGAGCAGTACTTC. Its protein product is CSARATSGRAYEQYF.

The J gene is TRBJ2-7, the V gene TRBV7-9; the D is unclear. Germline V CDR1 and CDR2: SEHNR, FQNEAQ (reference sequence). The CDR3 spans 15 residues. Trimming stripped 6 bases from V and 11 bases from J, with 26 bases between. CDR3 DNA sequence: TGTGCCAGCAGACTTACACCACTCAGCACGCGCCCCGAGTACGTC. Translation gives CASRLTPLSTRPEYV.

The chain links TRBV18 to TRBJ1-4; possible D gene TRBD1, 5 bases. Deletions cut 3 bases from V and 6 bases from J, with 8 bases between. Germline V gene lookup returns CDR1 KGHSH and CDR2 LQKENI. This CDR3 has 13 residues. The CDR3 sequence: CASSPWDDEKLFF. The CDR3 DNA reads TGTGCCAGCTCACCCTGGGACGATGAAAAACTGTTTTTT.

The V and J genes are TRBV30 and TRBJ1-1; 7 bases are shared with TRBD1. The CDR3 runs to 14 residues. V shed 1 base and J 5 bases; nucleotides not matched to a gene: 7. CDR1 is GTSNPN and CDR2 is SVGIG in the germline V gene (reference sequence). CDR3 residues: CAWSDHRGATEAFF. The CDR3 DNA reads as TGTGCCTGGAGTGACCACAGGGGAGCAACTGAAGCTTTCTTT.

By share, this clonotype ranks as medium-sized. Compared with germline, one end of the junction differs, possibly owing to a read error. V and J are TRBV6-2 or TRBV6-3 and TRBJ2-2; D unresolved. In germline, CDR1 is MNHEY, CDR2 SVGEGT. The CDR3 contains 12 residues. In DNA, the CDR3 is TGCGCCAGCAGCCTCGGCACCGGGGAGCTGTTTTTT. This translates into CASSLGTGELFF.

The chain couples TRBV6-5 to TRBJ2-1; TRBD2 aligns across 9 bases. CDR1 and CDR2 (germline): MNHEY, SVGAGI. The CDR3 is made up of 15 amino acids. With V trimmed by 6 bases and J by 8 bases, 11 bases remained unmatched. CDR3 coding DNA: TGTGCCAGCAGGCGGGGGACTAGCCCCAACGATGAGCAGTTCTTC. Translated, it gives CASRRGTSPNDEQFF.

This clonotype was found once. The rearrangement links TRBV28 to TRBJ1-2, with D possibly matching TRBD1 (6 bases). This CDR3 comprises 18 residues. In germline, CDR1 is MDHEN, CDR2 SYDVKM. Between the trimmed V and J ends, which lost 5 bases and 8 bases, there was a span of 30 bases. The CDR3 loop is CASSPPAGRGLPRRGYTF. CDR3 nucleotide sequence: TGTGCCAGCAGTCCTCCGGCCGGGCGGGGGCTCCCGAGAAGGGGCTACACCTTC.

The CDR3 spells CSGGTGPEKLFF. DNA for the CDR3: TGCAGCGGCGGGACAGGGCCTGAAAAACTGTTTTTT. J is TRBJ1-4 and V is TRBV29-1; 9 bases fit TRBD1. The germline V gene encodes CDR1 SQVTM and CDR2 ANQGSEA. The CDR3 covers 12 residues. With V trimmed by 7 bases and J by 7 bases, 4 bases remained unmatched.